This TCR beta chain is drawn from a study of Graves' ophthalmopathy and Graves' hyperthyroidism. Establishment of the diagnosis relied upon clinical symptoms, serum thyroxine, TRAb, thyroid ultrasound and orbital computed tomography. What supplied the PBMCs was roughly 9.7 ml of fresh peripheral blood. Study outcomes and limitations: It was with about 68% sensitivity and about 72% specificity that the model predicted ophthalmopathy progression. Most expanded thyroid clonotypes above 0.001 frequency also appeared in blood.

RNA transcripts served as template for amplifying TCR beta CDR3 sequences. In the first round, RT-PCR was carried out with HTBI primers, and a multiplex PCR formed the second round. Each CDR3 protein gets one entry after TCRdb re-called the multiplex PCR reads with MiXCR. This table holds some 390,000 distinct CDR3 sequences, around 17% found once. This clonotype came up many times. Its specificity is not known. This TCR derives from a woman between 18 and 29 years old with Graves' ophthalmopathy. Material: peripheral blood.

The CDR3 loop reads CASSHPTSGGSYEQYF. CDR3 nucleotides: TGTGCCAGCAGCCACCCGACTAGCGGGGGCTCCTACGAGCAGTACTTC. The chain has TRBV7-9 and TRBJ2-7, with 12 bases lining up with TRBD2. The trim removed 5 bases at V and 0 bases at J, leaving 5 bases unmatched. Germline values: CDR1 SEHNR, CDR2 FQNEAQ (reference sequence). The length of the CDR3 is 16 residues.